Each of the 17 T cell receptor beta chains below was sequenced from the same sample in a study of CD8 T cells in ankylosing spondylitis. The study, taken as a whole, reports: A motif of eight highly homologous TCR beta variants was seen as apparently characteristic of ankylosing spondylitis blood.

Their specific antigens are unknown. Each CDR3 protein is one row after TCRdb ran MiXCR on the 5' RACE reads. Counted here are over 400,000 distinct CDR3 sequences, roughly a quarter occurring once; the ten biggest clones make up 0.85% to 1%. Material: blood, either unsorted or a sorted T cell fraction (not recorded which). Receptors originate from a male donor with ankylosing spondylitis.

This sequence joins TRBV12-3 or TRBV12-4 and TRBJ1-4, with D maybe TRBD1 (5 bases). The CDR3 is 15 residues long. With 5 bases removed from V and 7 bases from J, the gap between germline ends came to 17 bases. The CDR3 spells CASSPQGRSGEKLFF. CDR3 nucleotide sequence: TGTGCCAGCAGTCCTCAGGGACGGTCGGGTGAAAAACTGTTTTTT.

V is TRBV20-1 and J is TRBJ2-3; D may be TRBD1 (6 bases). The CDR3 covers 15 residues. Germline V lookup: CDR1 DFQATT, CDR2 SNEGSKA (reference sequence). Trimming stripped 0 bases from V and 6 bases from J, with 16 bases between. The CDR3 loop is CSARDLRTARDTQYF. CDR3 coding DNA: TGCAGTGCTAGAGACCTTCGGACAGCTCGGGATACGCAGTATTTT.

CDR3 region: CASAVGGRAGEQFF. Here the CDR3 DNA reads TGTGCCAGCGCGGTTGGCGGGAGGGCAGGTGAGCAGTTCTTC. The chain employs TRBV7-9 and TRBJ2-1, with 9 bases identical to TRBD2. V dropped 8 bases and J dropped 9; count of bases not matched to a gene: 11. The CDR3 is 14 amino acids. Germline V gene lookup returns CDR1 SEHNR and CDR2 FQNEAQ (reference sequence).

This chain joins TRBV18 and TRBJ1-1, with D unclear. V lost 4 bases, J lost 4 bases, and 19 bases lay in between. This CDR3 spans 16 amino acids. Germline V lookup: CDR1 KGHSH, CDR2 LQKENI. CDR3 sequence (DNA): TGTGCCAGCTCACAAGGACTAGGCCCTATTGGCACTGAAGCTTTCTTT. Translating gives CASSQGLGPIGTEAFF.

The chain links TRBV7-2 to TRBJ1-6; no clear D gene. Trimming cost V 5 bases and J 10 bases, with 12 bases left between them. This CDR3 is 13 amino acids long. Germline V gene sequence: CDR1 SGHTA, CDR2 FQGNSA. In nucleotides, the CDR3 is TGTGCCAGCAGCCTTCAGGAAAACTCACCCCTCCACTTT. This gives the protein CASSLQENSPLHF.

This clonotype was observed a handful of times. The chain joins TRBV12-3 or TRBV12-4 to TRBJ2-7; possible D gene TRBD2, 6 bases. Between the trimmed V and J ends, which lost 0 bases and 3 bases, there was a span of 15 bases. The CDR3 is 16 amino acids. The CDR3 spells CASSLALGGLSYEQYV. The CDR3 bases are TGTGCCAGCAGTTTAGCGTTGGGAGGACTGAGCTACGAGCAGTACGTC.

The chain links TRBV10-2 to TRBJ2-2, with TRBD2 matching 10 bases. V lost 6 bases to trimming and J lost 5 bases; unmatched junction nucleotides: 3. Germline V gene lookup returns CDR1 WSHSY and CDR2 SAAADI. The CDR3 sequence is 14 residues long. CDR3 protein: CASRSTSGTGELFF. The DNA for the CDR3 is TGCGCCAGCAGATCGACTAGCGGGACCGGGGAGCTGTTTTTT.

V usage is TRBV10-3 and J usage is TRBJ2-3; 11 bases are shared with TRBD2. The CDR3 is 14 amino acids. Trimming took 10 bases from V and 2 from J; bases not matched to a gene: 5. The germline CDR1 and CDR2 sequences are ENHRY and SYGVKD. The CDR3 loop reads CATGTSGNTDTQYF. The CDR3 region has the DNA TGTGCCACCGGGACTAGCGGAAACACAGATACGCAGTATTTT.

This clonotype showed up just a few times. The chain links TRBV6-2 or TRBV6-3 to TRBJ1-2; D is uncertain. Germline V CDR1 and CDR2: MNHEY, SVGEGT. V lost 4 bases, J lost 7 bases, and 10 bases lay in between. This CDR3 has 12 amino acids. Here the CDR3 reads CASSLDGPGYTF. The CDR3 region has the DNA TGTGCCAGCAGTTTAGACGGGCCTGGCTACACCTTC.

Only a few counts were recorded for this clonotype. This chain joins TRBV5-5 and TRBJ2-7, with D possibly being TRBD1 or TRBD2 (5 bases each). Trimming removed 3 bases from V and 3 bases from J, with 10 bases in between. The CDR3 runs 13 residues. Germline V gene sequence: CDR1 SGHKS, CDR2 YYEKEE (reference sequence). In nucleotides, the CDR3 is TGTGCCAGCAGCTCGGGACCGATCTACGAGCAGTACTTC. This translates into CASSSGPIYEQYF. Full variable domain (rest looked up from reference TRBV5-5 and TRBJ2-7): DAGVTQSPTHLIKTRGQQVTLRCSPISGHKSVSWYQQVLGQGPQFIFQYYEKEERGRGNFPDRFSARQFPNYSSELNVNALLLGDSALYLCASSSGPIYEQYFGPGTRLTVT.

The chain carries TRBV10-3 and TRBJ2-1; TRBD2 might be the D (5 bases). Per the germline V gene, CDR1 is ENHRY and CDR2 is SYGVKD. CDR3 length equals 14 residues. Trimming left V 6 bases short and J 1 base short, with 10 bases between. The CDR3 loop reads CAIRIALSYNEQFF. As DNA, the CDR3 is TGTGCCATCAGAATAGCGCTTTCCTACAATGAGCAGTTCTTC.

The chain combines TRBV3-1 with TRBJ2-7; TRBD2 might be the D (5 bases). Deletions cut 0 bases from V and 2 bases from J, with 8 bases between. CDR1 LGHDT and CDR2 YNNKEL come from the germline V gene (reference sequence). The CDR3 consists of 14 residues. CDR3 amino acids: CASSQDMGAYEQYV. In nucleotides, the CDR3 is TGTGCCAGCAGCCAAGATATGGGAGCCTACGAGCAGTACGTC.

The table lists this clonotype with a few counts. This chain links TRBV7-2 with TRBJ2-5; a possible D gene is TRBD1 (6 bases). This CDR3 is built from 16 residues. Trimming removed 2 bases from V and 2 bases from J, with 15 bases in between. In germline, CDR1 is SGHTA, CDR2 FQGNSA. CDR3 in amino acids: CASSLRWGRGQETQYF. DNA for the CDR3: TGTGCCAGCAGCTTAAGATGGGGCAGGGGACAAGAGACCCAGTACTTC. The entire variable domain, with the rest obtained from reference TRBV7-2 and TRBJ2-5, is as follows: GAGVSQSPSNKVTEKGKDVELRCDPISGHTALYWYRQSLGQGLEFLIYFQGNSAPDKSGLPSDRFSAERTGGSVSTLTIQRTQQEDSAVYLCASSLRWGRGQETQYFGPGTRLLVL.

The CDR3 DNA sequence: TGCGCCAGCCAAAAAGCGGGAAACACCTACGAGCAGTACTTC. Translated, it gives CASQKAGNTYEQYF. V and J are TRBV5-1 and TRBJ2-7, with TRBD2 matching over 7 bases. There are 14 residues in the CDR3. Germline V gives CDR1 SGHRS, CDR2 YFSETQ. The J segment lost 2 bases and the V segment lost 7 bases, leaving 9 bases of the junction unmatched.

The rearrangement uses TRBV10-3 and TRBJ2-1; D unresolved. V shed 6 bases and J shed 6 bases, with 12 bases lying between them. In germline, CDR1 is ENHRY, CDR2 SYGVKD. The CDR3 spans 13 residues. The DNA for the CDR3 is TGTGCCATCAGAGCACAGAGCACCAATGAGCAGTTCTTC. This translates into CAIRAQSTNEQFF.

The chain is built from TRBV24-1 and TRBJ2-3; the match to TRBD2 covers 12 bases. The V segment lost 4 bases and the J segment 5 bases; nucleotides outside the gene matches: 6. There are 16 residues in the CDR3. CDR1 is KGHDR and CDR2 is SFDVKD in the germline V gene. CDR3 nucleotides: TGTGCCACCAGTGACCTTCTAGCGGGAGGGCAAGATACGCAGTATTTT. It codes for CATSDLLAGGQDTQYF.

The rearrangement uses TRBV20-1 and TRBJ2-7, with TRBD1 matching over 9 bases. Germline assignment: CDR1 DFQATT and CDR2 SNEGSKA (reference sequence). Germline trimming cut 8 bases from V and 0 bases from J; bases unmatched to any gene: 11. The CDR3 spans 15 residues. Written as DNA, the CDR3 is TGCAGTTTAAACCCAGGACAGGGGCCCTCCTACGAGCAGTACTTC. This gives the protein CSLNPGQGPSYEQYF.